This record looks at one T cell receptor (beta chain) sequence and its context. The CDR3 length is 14 residues. The germline V gene encodes CDR1 SGDLS and CDR2 YYNGEE. The V segment lost 5 bases and the J segment 6 bases; nucleotides outside the gene matches: 7. Clones were sequenced by immunoSEQ multiplex PCR, and TCRdb holds only the in-frame ones, with some missing. The data contain more than 50,000 clones, over 80% of them singletons. This sample is part of a study of T cells in localized non-small cell lung cancer. The sample in question was peripheral blood, obtained before any cancer treatment. The clonotype was recovered from a female donor aged 60 or older with stage II squamous cell lung carcinoma. The chain links TRBV9 to TRBJ1-1; 10 positions agree with TRBD1. DNA for the CDR3: TGTGCCAGCAGAGGGGGACAGGGGACCTCTGAAGCTTTCTTT. It yields the protein CASRGGQGTSEAFF.